Following are 30 T cell receptor beta chains from one sample sequenced in a study of T cells in women clearing cervical HPV infection. Sequencing was performed with immunoSEQ multiplex PCR; in TCRdb, only in-frame clones are kept and a portion is missing. The specimen's table records about 20,000 clones. Source material: blood buffy coat. These receptors were obtained from a woman aged 18-70 years with a cervical HPV16 infection that either progressed to CIN3+ or cleared (not recorded which).

A word on this clone: The CDR3 end falls 3 residues outside the read, so it is completed with the germline J gene. The gene calls are TRBV12-3 or TRBV12-4 and TRBJ2-1; perhaps TRBD1 as D (6 bases). Trimming cost V 4 bases and J 9 bases, with 13 bases left between them. CDR3 length: 13 residues. The covered CDR3 bases are TGTGCCAGCAGTTCTGACAGGTTGGGTGAG. Its protein product is CASSSDRLGE. The complete CDR3 sequence is CASSSDRLGEQFF.

As for this clone: The CDR3 is cut off 3 residues early in the read; its end comes from the germline J gene. The chain is built from TRBV28 and TRBJ2-2, with D perhaps TRBD2 (5 bases). The CDR3 spans 15 residues. V was shortened by 2 bases and J by 5 bases, with 12 bases between the two germline ends. Germline-derived CDR1 and CDR2 are MDHEN and SYDVKM. Incomplete CDR3 DNA: TGTGCCAGCAGTTTACCCCTACCGGGGACCGGGGAG. Residues: CASSLPLPGTGE. In full, the CDR3 is CASSLPLPGTGELFF.

With regard to this clone: Read sequence stops 3 residues before the CDR3 end, and the germline J gene provides the missing end. The chain couples TRBV24-1 to TRBJ2-5; 8 bases line up with TRBD2. Trimming cost V 3 bases and J 0 bases; bases outside gene matches: 2. Germline loops: CDR1 KGHDR, CDR2 SFDVKD. The CDR3 consists of 15 residues. The CDR3 region is CATSDAAGDQETQYF. CDR3 DNA, as far as it was read: TGTGCCACCAGTGATGCAGCGGGGGACCAAGAGACC.

Comment on this clone: The DNA ends 3 residues before the CDR3 does, and the rest of the CDR3 is filled in from the germline J gene. The chain employs TRBV6-2 or TRBV6-3 and TRBJ1-1, with 8 bases fitting TRBD1. Per germline, CDR1 MNHEY and CDR2 SVGEGT. CDR3 size: 14 residues. V dropped 6 bases and J dropped 1; count of bases not matched to a gene: 4. The part of the CDR3 DNA that was read is TGTGCCAGCAGACCTACAGGGGGGAACACTGAA. It specifies CASRPTGGNTE. The full-length CDR3 reads as CASRPTGGNTEAFF.

Worth noting for this clone: The read finishes 3 residues shy of the CDR3 end, and the germline J gene is used to complete it. V gene TRBV30 combines with J gene TRBJ2-1; 9 nucleotides align to TRBD1. With V trimmed by 1 base and J by 7 bases, 2 bases remained unmatched. CDR1 and CDR2 (germline): GTSNPN, SVGIG (reference sequence). The CDR3 runs to 13 residues. CDR3 in amino acids: CAWSGTGVNEQFF. CDR3 bases read: TGTGCCTGGAGTGGGACAGGGGTTAATGAG.

A note on this clone: The missing CDR3 end, 3 residues past where the read stops, is filled in from the germline J gene. The genes are TRBV2 and TRBJ2-5; a weak D match, TRBD1 (6 bases). The germline V gene encodes CDR1 SNHLY and CDR2 FYNNEI. The CDR3 has 13 residues. Deletions cut 4 bases from V and 5 bases from J, with 11 bases between. The CDR3 loop is CASSVGGKETQYF. Incomplete CDR3 DNA: TGTGCCAGCAGTGTAGGGGGAAAGGAGACC.

Points on this clone: The read ends 3 residues before the CDR3 terminus; that terminus is restored from the germline J gene. V gene TRBV5-4 combines with J gene TRBJ2-3; a weak D match, TRBD1 (6 bases). Germline V gene lookup returns CDR1 SGHNT and CDR2 YYREEE (reference sequence). There are 13 residues in the CDR3. V was cut by 6 bases and J by 6 bases, with 14 bases left in between. The CDR3 reads CASTAGTSDTQYF. CDR3 bases read: TGTGCCAGCACCGCTGGGACATCGGATACG. Using reference TRBV5-4 and TRBJ2-3 for the parts outside the CDR3, the full variable domain is ETGVTQSPTHLIKTRGQQVTLRCSSQSGHNTVSWYQQALGQGPQFIFQYYREEENGRGNFPPRFSGLQFPNYSSELNVNALELDDSALYLCASTAGTSDTQYFGPGTRLTVL.

Points on this clone: Read data end 3 residues before the CDR3 end; the end is taken from the germline J gene. The V call is TRBV28, the J call TRBJ2-5; D might be TRBD1 (5 bases). The germline V gene encodes CDR1 MDHEN and CDR2 SYDVKM. Trimming removed 2 bases from V and 1 base from J, with 11 bases in between. CDR3 length: 15 residues. The part of the CDR3 DNA that was read is TGTGCCAGCAGTTTAGGGCAGGGCTCCCAAGAGACC. It specifies CASSLGQGSQET. The whole CDR3 region reads CASSLGQGSQETQYF.

Note on this clone: Sequencing ends 3 residues short of the CDR3 end; the germline J gene provides the rest. The rearrangement joins TRBV24-1 to TRBJ2-5, with TRBD1 identical over 8 bases. CDR3 size: 15 residues. CDR1 KGHDR and CDR2 SFDVKD come from the germline V gene. The V segment lost 7 bases and the J segment 2 bases; nucleotides outside the gene matches: 8. The CDR3 reads CATSSGGLGQETQYF. CDR3 DNA, as far as it was read: TGTGCCACCAGCTCAGGGGGCTTGGGGCAAGAGACC.

As for this clone: Coverage ceases 3 residues before the CDR3 finishes, and the germline J gene fills in the end. The rearrangement uses TRBV19 and TRBJ2-2; D is perhaps TRBD1 (5 bases). Germline V gene lookup returns CDR1 LNHDA and CDR2 SQIVND (reference sequence). The CDR3 sequence is 15 residues long. The CDR3 loop is CASSMGPSANEKLFF. The part of the CDR3 DNA that was read is TGTGCCAGTAGTATGGGGCCCTCGGCTAATGAAAAG.

With respect to this clone: The DNA ends 3 residues before the CDR3 does, and the rest of the CDR3 is filled in from the germline J gene. The chain recombines TRBV7-8 with TRBJ2-3; no clear D. This CDR3 is built from 14 residues. Per germline, CDR1 SGHVS and CDR2 FQNEAQ. Trimming took 1 base from V and 2 from J, leaving 7 bases between them. The part of the CDR3 DNA that was read is TGTGCCAGCAGCTTAGTCGGTTCCACAGATACG. This encodes CASSLVGSTDT. The full CDR3 is CASSLVGSTDTQYF.

Concerning this clone: The read gets to within 3 residues of the CDR3 end, and the germline J gene fills in the rest. The chain combines TRBV12-3 or TRBV12-4 with TRBJ2-3; 8 positions agree with TRBD2. This CDR3 is 14 amino acids long. The CDR3 region is CASSLKTSAGAQYF. Partial CDR3 DNA: TGTGCCAGCAGTTTAAAGACTAGCGCGGGGGCG.

Notes on this clone: Read sequence stops 3 residues before the CDR3 end, and the germline J gene provides the missing end. The V gene is TRBV12-3 or TRBV12-4, the J gene TRBJ1-3; 7 bases are a match to TRBD1. This CDR3 region has 14 residues. V was pared by 0 bases and J by 7 bases, with 3 bases of the junction left unmatched. Partial CDR3 DNA: TGTGCCAGCAGTTTAGCCCCAGGGGGGAACACC. This translates into CASSLAPGGNT. The CDR3, in full, reads CASSLAPGGNTIYF.

Notes on this clone: The CDR3 goes on 3 residues after the read ends, and that part is filled in from the germline J gene. This chain links TRBV5-5 with TRBJ2-1, with TRBD2 matching 7 bases. Per the germline V gene, CDR1 is SGHKS and CDR2 is YYEKEE (reference sequence). The V segment lost 6 bases and the J segment 2 bases; nucleotides outside the gene matches: 5. The CDR3 sequence is 14 residues long. CDR3 in amino acids: CASTTSVTYNEQFF. The covered CDR3 bases are TGTGCCAGCACCACTAGCGTCACCTACAATGAG.

On this clone: The CDR3 end falls 3 residues outside the read, so it is completed with the germline J gene. This rearrangement joins TRBV18 to TRBJ1-2; D unclear. The V gene's germline CDR1 is KGHSH and CDR2 LQKENI. The CDR3 covers 16 residues. CDR3 DNA (partial): TGTGCCAGCTCCGGACTAGCGGGAGGGAGCACAGATACC. It codes for CASSGLAGGSTDT. The whole CDR3 region reads CASSGLAGGSTDTYTF.

Notes on this clone: The CDR3 goes on 3 residues after the read ends, and that part is filled in from the germline J gene. The gene calls are TRBV19 and TRBJ1-2; TRBD1 agrees at 8 bases. This CDR3 has 15 residues. Germline V lookup: CDR1 LNHDA, CDR2 SQIVND (reference sequence). With V trimmed by 4 bases and J by 5 bases, 9 bases remained unmatched. CDR3 protein: CASSTGQGFLYGYTF. The DNA read from the CDR3 is TGTGCCAGTAGTACCGGACAGGGCTTCCTATATGGC.

For this clone: The CDR3 is cut off 3 residues early in the read; its end comes from the germline J gene. The J gene is TRBJ2-5, the V gene TRBV19; the D call may be TRBD1 or TRBD2 (5 bases each). Trimming pared 4 bases from V and 5 bases from J, leaving 20 bases between. Germline loops: CDR1 LNHDA, CDR2 SQIVND (reference sequence). The CDR3 is made up of 16 amino acids. CDR3 DNA (partial): TGTGCCAGTAGTAGGGTTCAAGGGTACGAGGGGGAGACC. Translated, it gives CASSRVQGYEGET. The CDR3 as a whole reads CASSRVQGYEGETQYF.

Comments on this clone: The CDR3 end falls 3 residues outside the read, so it is completed with the germline J gene. The chain uses TRBV19 and TRBJ1-6, with D possibly matching TRBD1 (5 bases). CDR3 size: 16 residues. Germline-derived CDR1 and CDR2 are LNHDA and SQIVND (reference sequence). V gave up 5 bases and J gave up 10 bases, with 21 bases separating them. The CDR3: CASSPTGPRSGSPLHF. The DNA read from the CDR3 is TGTGCCAGTAGTCCCACCGGGCCCCGTTCAGGGTCACCC.

Regarding this clone: The CDR3 extends 3 residues past the end of the read, so its final part is completed from the germline J gene. This chain uses TRBV6-2 or TRBV6-3 with TRBJ2-4, with a weak D call TRBD2 (5 bases). The CDR3 has 12 amino acids. Germline-derived CDR1 and CDR2 are MNHEY and SVGEGT. CDR3 DNA, as far as it was read: TGTGCCAGCAGTCACTACGACTATGGT. The encoded protein is CASSHYDYG. The CDR3, in full, reads CASSHYDYGQYF.

A remark on this clone: The CDR3 extends 3 residues past the end of the read, so its final part is completed from the germline J gene. The V and J genes are TRBV18 and TRBJ2-2; perhaps TRBD1 as D (6 bases). Looked up from germline, CDR1 is KGHSH and CDR2 is LQKENI. Trimming shortened V by 3 bases and J by 4 bases, and 12 bases separated the two germline ends. This CDR3 has 15 amino acids. CDR3 loop: CASSPLGATTGELFF. The sequenced CDR3 bases are TGTGCCAGCTCACCTCTGGGGGCGACCACCGGGGAG.

As regards this clone: The sequence runs out 3 residues before the end of the CDR3; the remainder is reconstructed from the germline J gene. V is TRBV18 and J is TRBJ2-3; 7 bases align to TRBD2. The CDR3 sequence is 15 residues long. Germline V gene data show CDR1 as KGHSH and CDR2 as LQKENI. The sequenced part of the CDR3 DNA is TGTGCCAGCTCACCAGTTAGGGGAGGGCAAGAGACG. This translates into CASSPVRGGQET. The whole CDR3 reads CASSPVRGGQETQYF. Full variable domain (outside the CDR3, taken from reference TRBV18 and TRBJ2-3): NAGVMQNPRHLVRRRGQEARLRCSPMKGHSHVYWYRQLPEEGLKFMVYLQKENIIDESGMPKERFSAEFPKEGPSILRIQQVVRGDSAAYFCASSPVRGGQETQYFGPGTRLTVL.

A note on this clone: The read gets to within 3 residues of the CDR3 end, and the germline J gene fills in the rest. The V and J genes are TRBV7-9 and TRBJ1-2; 7 bases line up with TRBD1. CDR1 is SEHNR and CDR2 is FQNEAQ in the germline V gene (reference sequence). The CDR3 is made up of 15 amino acids. CDR3 sequence reads: CASSLGDSRTDTYTF. The DNA read from the CDR3 is TGTGCCAGCAGCTTAGGGGACAGCCGCACAGATACC.

In the case of this clone: The read falls 3 residues short of the CDR3 end, and the missing part is taken from the germline J gene. V usage is TRBV11-2 and J usage is TRBJ1-5; TRBD1 matches at 7 bases. The trim removed 5 bases at V and 6 bases at J, leaving 7 bases unmatched. Germline CDR1 and CDR2: SGHAT and FQNNGV. This CDR3 has 14 residues. The chain's CDR3 is CASSPDRVGQPQHF. The covered CDR3 bases are TGTGCCAGCAGCCCAGACAGGGTTGGTCAGCCC.

Frequency places this clone as medium-sized. The observed sequence ends 3 residues before the CDR3 terminus, with the missing tail filled in from the germline J gene. Other DNA sequences of this sample code for an identical CDR3. The chain combines TRBV7-3 with TRBJ2-3; maybe TRBD2 (6 bases). Trimming removed 2 bases at V and 6 bases at J, with 9 bases between. The CDR3 loop spans 13 amino acids. Germline loops: CDR1 SGHTA, CDR2 FQGTGA. CDR3 amino acids: CASSLGLADTQYF. The sequenced part of the CDR3 DNA is TGTGCCAGCAGCTTAGGGCTAGCGGATACG.

Note on this clone: The read terminates 3 residues before the CDR3 end, so the remaining end is supplied by the germline J gene. The chain uses TRBV18 and TRBJ2-2; 7 bases map to TRBD1. The CDR3 runs 16 residues. The germline V gene has CDR1 KGHSH and CDR2 LQKENI. The covered CDR3 bases are TGTGCCAGCTCACCACCTCCGGGACAGAGTAATGAAAAG. Its translation: CASSPPPGQSNEK. From start to end, the CDR3 is CASSPPPGQSNEKLFF.

As for this clone: The sequence runs out 3 residues before the end of the CDR3; the remainder is reconstructed from the germline J gene. The J gene is TRBJ1-5, the V gene TRBV19; D unresolved. This CDR3 has 15 amino acids. CDR1 is LNHDA and CDR2 is SQIVND in the germline V gene (reference sequence). The V end was cut by 3 bases, the J end by 1 base, with 10 bases between. The chain's CDR3 is CASSMDSASNQPQHF. The covered CDR3 bases are TGTGCCAGTAGTATGGACTCAGCAAGCAATCAGCCC.

A remark on this clone: The observed sequence ends 3 residues before the CDR3 terminus, with the missing tail filled in from the germline J gene. The chain couples TRBV6-2 or TRBV6-3 to TRBJ2-1, with 10 bases lining up with TRBD1. V lost 7 bases and J lost 6; bases outside the gene matches: 12. Germline CDR1 reads MNHEY; CDR2 reads SVGEGT. CDR3 length: 16 residues. The part of the CDR3 DNA that was read is TGTGCCAGCACCCCCCATAGCCGGGACAGGGGCAATGAG. Its protein product is CASTPHSRDRGNE. The whole CDR3 reads CASTPHSRDRGNEQFF.

About this clone: The read ends 3 residues early relative to the CDR3; the germline J gene fills the gap. The chain joins TRBV20-1 to TRBJ2-7; 10 bases agree with TRBD1. Germline CDR1 and CDR2: DFQATT and SNEGSKA (reference sequence). J gave up 2 bases and V 4 bases, and 5 bases lay outside the gene matches. The CDR3 has 14 amino acids. CDR3 loop: CSATTGTGAYEQYF. Incomplete CDR3 DNA: TGCAGTGCTACGACCGGGACAGGGGCCTACGAG.

CDR3 sequence reads: CAINGDSSYNEQFF. The sequenced part of the CDR3 DNA is TGTGCCATCAACGGAGACAGCTCGTACAATGAG. The chain carries TRBV10-3 and TRBJ2-1; perhaps TRBD1 as D (5 bases). The observed sequence ends 3 residues before the CDR3 terminus, with the missing tail filled in from the germline J gene. Germline values: CDR1 ENHRY, CDR2 SYGVKD. Trimming removed 7 bases at V and 4 bases at J, with 14 bases between. There are 14 residues in the CDR3.

With respect to this clone: The read gets to within 3 residues of the CDR3 end, and the germline J gene fills in the rest. The chain carries TRBV2 and TRBJ1-3; 7 bases match TRBD1. This CDR3 is built from 18 residues. The J segment lost 0 bases and the V segment lost 6 bases, leaving 14 bases of the junction unmatched. In germline, CDR1 is SNHLY, CDR2 FYNNEI. The covered CDR3 bases are TGTGCCAGCAGGAGAACCGCAGACAGGGCGCTCTCTGGAAACACC. Amino acid sequence: CASRRTADRALSGNT. The complete CDR3 protein is CASRRTADRALSGNTIYF.